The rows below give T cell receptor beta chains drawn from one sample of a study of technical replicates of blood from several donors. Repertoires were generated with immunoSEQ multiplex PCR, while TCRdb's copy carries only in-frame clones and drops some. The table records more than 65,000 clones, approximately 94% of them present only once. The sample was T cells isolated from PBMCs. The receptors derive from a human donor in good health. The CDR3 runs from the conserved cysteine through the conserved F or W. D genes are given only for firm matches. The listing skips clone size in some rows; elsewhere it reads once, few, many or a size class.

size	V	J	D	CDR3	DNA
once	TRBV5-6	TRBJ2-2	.	CASSFVASYGELFF	TGTGCCAGCAGCTTCGTAGCGTCATACGGGGAGCTGTTTTTT
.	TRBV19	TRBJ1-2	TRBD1	CASRRDRYGYTF	TGTGCCAGCCGAAGGGACAGGTATGGCTACACCTTC
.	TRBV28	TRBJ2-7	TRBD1	CASSLGTGGFKSYEQYF	TGTGCCAGCAGTTTGGGGACAGGGGGCTTCAAGTCCTACGAGCAGTACTTC
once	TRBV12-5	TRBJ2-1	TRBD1	CASGLFPTGQSYNEQFF	TGTGCTAGTGGTTTGTTTCCAACGGGACAGTCCTACAATGAGCAGTTCTTC
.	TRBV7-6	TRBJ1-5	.	CASSENAGPQHF	TGTGCCAGCAGCGAAAACGCGGGGCCCCAGCATTTT
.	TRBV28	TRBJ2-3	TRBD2	CASSPRAAGGYRTQYF	TGTGCCAGCAGCCCTCGGGCAGCGGGAGGGTATCGTACGCAGTATTTT
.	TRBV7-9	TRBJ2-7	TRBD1	CASSRQGNEQYF	TGTGCCAGCAGCCGACAGGGAAACGAGCAGTACTTC
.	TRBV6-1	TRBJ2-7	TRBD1	CASTWTGPGNEQYF	TGTGCCAGCACTTGGACAGGCCCGGGGAACGAGCAGTACTTC
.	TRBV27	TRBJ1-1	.	CASSFQDMNTEAFF	TGTGCCAGCAGTTTTCAGGACATGAACACTGAAGCTTTCTTT
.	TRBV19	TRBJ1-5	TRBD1	CASTPDRDNQPQHF	TGTGCCAGTACCCCGGACAGGGATAATCAGCCCCAGCATTTT
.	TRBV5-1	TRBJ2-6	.	CASSLNRVGANVLTF	TGCGCCAGCAGCTTGAACAGGGTTGGGGCCAACGTCCTGACTTTC
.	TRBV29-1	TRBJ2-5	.	CSVLTDQETQYF	TGCAGCGTTCTAACAGATCAAGAGACCCAGTACTTC
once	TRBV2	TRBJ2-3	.	CASSGTFGDTQYF	TGTGCCAGCAGTGGAACTTTCGGGGATACGCAGTATTTT
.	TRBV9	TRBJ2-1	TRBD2	CASSPWGGWDEQFF	TGTGCCAGCAGCCCCTGGGGGGGTTGGGATGAGCAGTTCTTC
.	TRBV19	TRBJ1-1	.	CASSINRNTEAFF	TGTGCCAGTAGTATAAACAGGAACACTGAAGCTTTCTTT
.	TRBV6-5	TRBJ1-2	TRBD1	CASRRPGQGQYGYTF	TGTGCCAGCAGAAGACCGGGACAGGGCCAATATGGCTACACCTTC
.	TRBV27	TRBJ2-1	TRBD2	CASSLSTSGSNEQFF	TGTGCCAGCAGTTTATCGACTAGCGGGAGCAATGAGCAGTTCTTC
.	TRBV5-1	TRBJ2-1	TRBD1	CASSSGQGRYNEQFF	TGCGCCAGCAGCTCAGGACAGGGGAGATACAATGAGCAGTTCTTC
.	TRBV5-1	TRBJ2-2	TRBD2	CASSLAAGAGELFF	TGCGCCAGCAGCTTGGCCGCGGGAGCCGGGGAGCTGTTTTTT
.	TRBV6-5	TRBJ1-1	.	CASSYGTNTEAFF	TGTGCCAGCAGTTACGGTACTAACACTGAAGCTTTCTTT
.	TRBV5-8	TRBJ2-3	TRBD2	CASSFSGGDTDTQYF	TGTGCCAGCAGCTTTTCGGGAGGGGACACAGATACGCAGTATTTT
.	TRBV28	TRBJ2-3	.	CASSLTTVPQYF	TGTGCCAGCAGTTTAACGACAGTTCCGCAGTATTTT
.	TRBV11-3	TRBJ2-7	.	CASSYDYYEQYF	TGTGCCAGCAGCTACGACTACTACGAGCAGTACTTC
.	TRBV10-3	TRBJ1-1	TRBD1	CAISGNPTGADTEAFF	TGTGCCATCAGTGGAAACCCGACAGGGGCAGACACTGAAGCTTTCTTT
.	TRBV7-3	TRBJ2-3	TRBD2	CASSRQRGSLVLDTQYF	TGTGCCAGCAGCCGGCAGCGGGGATCCCTCGTCTTAGATACGCAGTATTTT
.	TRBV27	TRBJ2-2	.	CASSLLRPANTGELFF	TGTGCCAGCAGTTTATTGCGGCCGGCGAACACCGGGGAGCTGTTTTTT
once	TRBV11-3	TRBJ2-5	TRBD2	CASSLSTSTKETQYF	TGTGCCAGCAGCTTATCGACTAGCACCAAAGAGACCCAGTACTTC
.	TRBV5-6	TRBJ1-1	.	CASSSSHVKAFF	TGTGCCAGCAGCTCTTCACACGTGAAAGCTTTCTTT
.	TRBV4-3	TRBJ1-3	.	CASSRGQGNTIYF	TGCGCCAGCAGCCGCGGACAGGGAAACACCATATATTTT
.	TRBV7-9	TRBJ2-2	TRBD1	CASSLDRVHGELFF	TGTGCCAGCAGCTTGGACAGGGTTCACGGGGAGCTGTTTTTT
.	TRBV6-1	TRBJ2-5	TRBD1	CASSARQGRETQYF	TGTGCCAGCAGTGCAAGACAGGGTCGGGAGACCCAGTACTTC
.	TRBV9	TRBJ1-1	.	CASSVEGGTEAFF	TGTGCCAGCAGCGTAGAAGGCGGGACTGAAGCTTTCTTT
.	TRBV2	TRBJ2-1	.	CARGGSREQFF	TGTGCCAGGGGGGGTTCCCGTGAGCAGTTCTTC
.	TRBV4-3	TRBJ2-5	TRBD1	CASSQVGTGGETQYF	TGCGCCAGCAGCCAAGTTGGAACAGGGGGGGAGACCCAGTACTTC
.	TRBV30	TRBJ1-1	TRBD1	CAWSVEDRWEKKAFF	TGTGCCTGGAGTGTTGAGGACAGGTGGGAGAAAAAAGCTTTCTTT